This record concerns one TCR beta chain sequence. Its antigen remains unknown. The CDR3 is made up of 11 amino acids. CDR1 is SGHTA and CDR2 is FQGNSA in the germline V gene. Using eight separate reactions per sample, the authors generated cDNA. Incorporation of UMIs carrying a 6-nucleotide sample barcode was performed by template switching. TCRdb reprocessed the 5' RACE reads, keeping one entry per CDR3 protein, no DNA. The listing contains 200,000 to 250,000 distinct CDR3 sequences. This record belongs to a study of monozygotic twins with inflammatory bowel disease. Broader study findings: Healthy co-twins showed greater TCRbeta diversity (inverse Simpson) than IBD patients.

This TCR derives from a human donor with ulcerative colitis or Crohn's disease, or a healthy co-twin of an affected twin (not recorded which). This sequence joins TRBV7-2 and TRBJ1-4. The source material was blood. CDR3: CASSSREKLFF.